Presented here are 6 T cell receptor beta chains from one specimen sequenced in a study of glioma-infiltrating T cells. Amplification of TCR alpha and beta CDR3 regions from RNA used iRepertoire nested multiplex PCR. TCRdb analysed the multiplex PCR reads with MiXCR anew, one entry per CDR3 protein. The sample includes 150,000 to 200,000 distinct CDR3 sequences, more than 25% of them seen just once. Sequences were obtained from glioma tissue, nonneoplastic brain tissue, or PBMCs (not recorded which). The receptor set was obtained from a human donor with low-grade glioma or glioblastoma, undergoing nonglioma brain surgery, or in good health (not recorded which).

J is TRBJ1-2 and V is TRBV3-1; 12 bases are a match to TRBD1. The germline V gene encodes CDR1 LGHDT and CDR2 YNNKEL (reference sequence). The trim removed 7 bases at V and 8 bases at J, leaving 8 bases unmatched. CDR3 size: 14 residues. The CDR3 protein is CASTSPGQGAGYTF. In DNA form, the CDR3 reads TGTGCCAGCACTTCCCCGGGACAGGGGGCCGGCTACACCTTC. Together with reference TRBV3-1 and TRBJ1-2, the CDR3 gives the full variable domain: DTAVSQTPKYLVTQMGNDKSIKCEQNLGHDTMYWYKQDSKKFLKIMFSYNNKELIINETVPNRFSPKSPDKAHLNLHINSLELGDSAVYFCASTSPGQGAGYTFGSGTRLTVV.

This clonotype was counted at least ten times. This chain uses TRBV9 with TRBJ1-1, with unresolved D. V gave up 0 bases and J gave up 1 base, with 7 bases separating them. The germline V gene has CDR1 SGDLS and CDR2 YYNGEE. The CDR3 totals 14 residues. The chain's CDR3 is CASSVDAWNTEAFF. The DNA for the CDR3 is TGTGCCAGCAGCGTAGACGCCTGGAACACTGAAGCTTTCTTT.

This rearrangement joins TRBV6-5 to TRBJ2-7; TRBD1 is a possible D gene (5 bases). Germline V gene data show CDR1 as MNHEY and CDR2 as SVGAGI. This CDR3 spans 13 amino acids. Trimming removed 6 bases at V and 7 bases at J, with 16 bases between. CDR3 nucleotide sequence: TGTGCCAGCAGCCCACGACAGATAAATGAGCAGTACTTC. Translated: CASSPRQINEQYF.

At least ten counts were recorded for this clonotype. The genes are TRBV10-3 and TRBJ2-7; 8 bases fit TRBD2. The V and J ends lost 0 bases and 1 base, in that order; junction bases with no gene match: 8. Germline V gene sequence: CDR1 ENHRY, CDR2 SYGVKD. CDR3 length: 17 residues. For the CDR3, the DNA is TGTGCCATCAGTGAGTCGGGGCACCCGGGAGGGTCCTACGAGCAGTACTTC. The encoded protein is CAISESGHPGGSYEQYF.

The rearrangement uses TRBV19 and TRBJ1-5; maybe TRBD1 (6 bases). This CDR3 is built from 18 residues. Germline V CDR1 and CDR2: LNHDA, SQIVND (reference sequence). Trimming stripped 0 bases from V and 1 base from J, with 16 bases between. DNA for the CDR3: TGTGCCAGTAGTATAGACACTCGACAGGCGGGGAGCAATCAGCCCCAGCATTTT. Translation: CASSIDTRQAGSNQPQHF. Complete variable domain (other parts from reference TRBV19 and TRBJ1-5): DGGITQSPKYLFRKEGQNVTLSCEQNLNHDAMYWYRQDPGQGLRLIYYSQIVNDFQKGDIAEGYSVSREKKESFPLTVTSAQKNPTAFYLCASSIDTRQAGSNQPQHFGDGTRLSIL.

For this clonotype: A read error may explain this, as a much larger clone is one base away. The chain employs TRBV5-1 and TRBJ2-7, with D perhaps matching TRBD2 (7 bases). This CDR3 is 11 amino acids long. Per germline, CDR1 SGHRS and CDR2 YFSETQ. CDR3 sequence: CSSRGGDVQYF. CDR3 sequence (DNA): TGCTCCTCCAGGGGAGGGGACGTGCAGTACTTC.